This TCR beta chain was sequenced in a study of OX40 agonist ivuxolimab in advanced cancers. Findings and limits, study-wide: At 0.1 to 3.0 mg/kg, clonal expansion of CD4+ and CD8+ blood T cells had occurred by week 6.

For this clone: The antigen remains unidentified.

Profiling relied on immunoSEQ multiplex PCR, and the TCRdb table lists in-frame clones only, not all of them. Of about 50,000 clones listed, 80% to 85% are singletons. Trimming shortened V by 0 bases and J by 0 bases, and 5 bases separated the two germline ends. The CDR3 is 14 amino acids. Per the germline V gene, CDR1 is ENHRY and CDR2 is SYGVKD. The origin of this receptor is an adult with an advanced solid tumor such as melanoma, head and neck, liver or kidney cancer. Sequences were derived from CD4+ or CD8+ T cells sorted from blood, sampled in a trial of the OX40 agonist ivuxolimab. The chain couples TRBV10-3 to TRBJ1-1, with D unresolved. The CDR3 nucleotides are TGTGCCATCAGTGAGTCGAAAGTGAACACTGAAGCTTTCTTT. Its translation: CAISESKVNTEAFF.